The table lists the clone carrying this TCR beta chain with a count of one. Time point described: pretreatment peripheral blood. Locally advanced or metastatic urothelial carcinoma was diagnosed in the patients. Synthetic analogs of TCR templates were spiked into every PCR. Using immunoSEQ multiplex PCR, the repertoire was profiled, and TCRdb retains in-frame clones only, with some absent. This sample has just under 50,000 clones; around 84% occur once, and the top ten carry approximately 2.9%. The sample comes from a study of PD-L1 blockade in urothelial cancer. Study details: Every 3 weeks, patients received intravenous atezolizumab 1,200 mg, beginning 2014. Patients' histories included 0 to 3 prior chemotherapy regimens.

This TCR was recovered from a man between 65 and 80 years old with urothelial cancer. Material: PBMCs, obtained around atezolizumab (anti-PD-L1) treatment.

The DNA for the CDR3 is TGTGCCAGCAGCCAAGAGACAGGACGGGGTAGGAATGACCAGTACTTC. Translated: CASSQETGRGRNDQYF. This chain joins TRBV7-2 and TRBJ2-5, with a weak D call TRBD1 (6 bases). Trimming left V 5 bases short and J 10 bases short, with 26 bases between. This CDR3 contains 16 residues. Germline V gives CDR1 SGHTA, CDR2 FQGNSA.